This TCR beta chain emerged from a study of PD-L1 blockade in urothelial cancer. Time point defined: peripheral blood 6 weeks after treatment start. This CDR3 contains 13 residues. Germline CDR1 is SQVTM and CDR2 is ANQGSEA. Losses at the gene ends were 7 bases for V and 7 bases for J; bases not matched to a gene: 8. Data came from immunoSEQ multiplex PCR; TCRdb stores just in-frame clones and leaves some out. The table has roughly 120,000 clones, more than 85% seen once. The source of this sequence is a man in his fifties or sixties with urothelial cancer. Specimen: PBMCs, collected around atezolizumab (anti-PD-L1) treatment. The V call is TRBV29-1, the J call TRBJ2-1; 9 bases match TRBD2. The CDR3 loop is CSANRAGGNEQFF. CDR3 DNA: TGCAGCGCGAACCGAGCGGGGGGTAATGAGCAGTTCTTC.